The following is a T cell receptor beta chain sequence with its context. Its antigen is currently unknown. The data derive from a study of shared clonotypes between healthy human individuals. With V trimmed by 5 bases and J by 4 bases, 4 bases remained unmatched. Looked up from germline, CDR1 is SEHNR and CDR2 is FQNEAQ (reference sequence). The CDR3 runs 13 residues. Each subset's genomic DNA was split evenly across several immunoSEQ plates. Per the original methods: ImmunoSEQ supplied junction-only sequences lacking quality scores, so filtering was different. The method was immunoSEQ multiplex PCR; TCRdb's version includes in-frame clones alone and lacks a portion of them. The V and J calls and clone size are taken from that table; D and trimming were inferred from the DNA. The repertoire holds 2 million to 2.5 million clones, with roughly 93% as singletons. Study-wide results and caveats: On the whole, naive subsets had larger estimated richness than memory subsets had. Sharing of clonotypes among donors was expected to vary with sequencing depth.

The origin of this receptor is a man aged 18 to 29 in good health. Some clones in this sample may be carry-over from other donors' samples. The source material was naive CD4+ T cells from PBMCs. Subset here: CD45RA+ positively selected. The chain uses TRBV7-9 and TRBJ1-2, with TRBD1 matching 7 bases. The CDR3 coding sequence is TGTGCCAGCAGCCCCGGGACAGTCTATGGCTACACCTTC. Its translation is CASSPGTVYGYTF.